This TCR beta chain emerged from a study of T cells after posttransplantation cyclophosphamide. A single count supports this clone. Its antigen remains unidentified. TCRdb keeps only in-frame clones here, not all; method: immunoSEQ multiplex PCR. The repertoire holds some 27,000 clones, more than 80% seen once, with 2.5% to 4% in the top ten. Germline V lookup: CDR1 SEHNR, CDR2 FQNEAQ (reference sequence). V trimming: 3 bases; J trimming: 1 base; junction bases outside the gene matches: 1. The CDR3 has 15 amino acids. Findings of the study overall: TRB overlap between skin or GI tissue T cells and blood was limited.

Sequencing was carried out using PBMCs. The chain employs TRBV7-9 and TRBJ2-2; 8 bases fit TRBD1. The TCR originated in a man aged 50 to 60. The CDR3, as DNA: TGTGCCAGCAGCTTCGGGACAGGGAACACCGGGGAGCTGTTTTTT. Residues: CASSFGTGNTGELFF.